This T cell receptor beta chain came from a study of cytomegalovirus exposure and HLA in healthy donors. Study-wide context: The early release's HLA-typed donors yielded some 85 million unique TCRs.

V was cut by 2 bases and J by 10 bases, with 8 bases left in between. In germline, CDR1 is MDHEN, CDR2 SYDVKM. The CDR3 is 12 residues long. Primers included in the PCR were 60 Vbeta and 13 Jbeta primers. Original processing methods: Counted up in a later analysis, unique TCR beta chains came to about 80 million, with around 11 million shared. Some clones are missing from TCRdb's copy, which holds only in-frame ones; the method was immunoSEQ multiplex PCR. D and trimming were read from the DNA, whereas the V and J calls and clone size are those reported in that table. Among 98,000 or so clones listed, around four fifths were seen once. This clone was counted between two and nine times. Its antigen is not known. General study results and limits: It was taken for granted in presence/absence analyses that sequencing depth across donors was roughly uniform. The study designated fewer than 200 TCR beta chains cytomegalovirus-associated.

Sample: PBMCs. The clonotype originates from a woman in her forties in good health and CMV-seronegative. This chain uses TRBV28 with TRBJ1-4, with no clear D. The CDR3 sequence is CASSLLRGKLFF. CDR3 DNA: TGTGCCAGCAGTTTACTACGTGGAAAACTGTTTTTT.